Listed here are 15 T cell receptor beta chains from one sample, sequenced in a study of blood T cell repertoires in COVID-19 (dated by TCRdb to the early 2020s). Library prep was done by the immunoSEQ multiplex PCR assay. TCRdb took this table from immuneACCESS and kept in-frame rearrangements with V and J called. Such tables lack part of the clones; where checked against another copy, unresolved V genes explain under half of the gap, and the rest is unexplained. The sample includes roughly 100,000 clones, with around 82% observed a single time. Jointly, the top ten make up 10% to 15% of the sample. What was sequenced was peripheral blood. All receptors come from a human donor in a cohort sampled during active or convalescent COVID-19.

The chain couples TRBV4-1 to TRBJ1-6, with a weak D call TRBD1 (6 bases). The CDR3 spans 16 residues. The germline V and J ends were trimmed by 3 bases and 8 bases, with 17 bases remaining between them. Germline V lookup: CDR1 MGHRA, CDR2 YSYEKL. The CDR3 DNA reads TGCGCCAGCAGCCAGACGGGGGGGGGCCTATATTCACCCCTCCACTTT. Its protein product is CASSQTGGGLYSPLHF.

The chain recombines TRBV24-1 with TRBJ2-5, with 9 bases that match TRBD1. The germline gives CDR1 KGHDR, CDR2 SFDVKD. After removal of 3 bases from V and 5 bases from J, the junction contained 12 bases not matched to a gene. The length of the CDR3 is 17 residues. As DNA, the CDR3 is TGTGCCACCAGTGATCAGACCGGGACAGGGTGGGGTGAGACCCAGTACTTC. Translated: CATSDQTGTGWGETQYF.

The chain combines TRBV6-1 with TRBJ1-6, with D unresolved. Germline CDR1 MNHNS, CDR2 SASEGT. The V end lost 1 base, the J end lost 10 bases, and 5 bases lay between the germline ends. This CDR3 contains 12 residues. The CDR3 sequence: CASSEGLSPLHF. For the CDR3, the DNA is TGTGCCAGCAGTGAAGGGCTCTCACCCCTCCACTTT.

The DNA of the CDR3 is TGTGCCAGCAGCCGAGGACAGCCCGACTACGAGCAGTACTTC. Amino acids: CASSRGQPDYEQYF. The gene calls are TRBV4-2 and TRBJ2-7; a possible D gene is TRBD1 (6 bases). In germline, CDR1 is LGHNA, CDR2 YNFKEQ. This CDR3 spans 14 amino acids. V lost 4 bases and J 3 bases, leaving 13 bases between the germline ends.

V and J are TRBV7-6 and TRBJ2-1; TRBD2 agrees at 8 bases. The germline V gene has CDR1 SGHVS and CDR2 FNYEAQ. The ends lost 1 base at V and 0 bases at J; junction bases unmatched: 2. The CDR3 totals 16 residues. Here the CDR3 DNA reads TGTGCCAGCAGCTTAGGCGGGGGGCACTCCTACAATGAGCAGTTCTTC. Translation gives CASSLGGGHSYNEQFF.

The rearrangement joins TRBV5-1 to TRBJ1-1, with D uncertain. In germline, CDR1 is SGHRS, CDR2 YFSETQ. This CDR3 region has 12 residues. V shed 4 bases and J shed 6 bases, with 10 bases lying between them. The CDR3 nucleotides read TGCGCCAGCAGCCCGGGGAGGTCTGAAGCTTTCTTT. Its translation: CASSPGRSEAFF.

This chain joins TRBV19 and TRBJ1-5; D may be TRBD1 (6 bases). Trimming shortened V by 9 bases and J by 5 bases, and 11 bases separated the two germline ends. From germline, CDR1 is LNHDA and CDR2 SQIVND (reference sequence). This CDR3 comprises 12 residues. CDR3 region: CASRQADQPQHF. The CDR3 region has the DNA TGTGCCAGCCGACAGGCGGATCAGCCCCAGCATTTT.

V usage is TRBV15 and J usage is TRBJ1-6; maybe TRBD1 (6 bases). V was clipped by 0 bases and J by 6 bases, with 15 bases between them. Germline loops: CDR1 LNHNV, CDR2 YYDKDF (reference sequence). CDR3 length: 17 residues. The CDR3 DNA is TGTGCCACCAGCAGAGAATTACCACAGGGTATTAATTCACCCCTCCACTTT. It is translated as CATSRELPQGINSPLHF. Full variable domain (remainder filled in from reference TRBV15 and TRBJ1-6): DAMVIQNPRYQVTQFGKPVTLSCSQTLNHNVMYWYQQKSSQAPKLLFHYYDKDFNNEADTPDNFQSRRPNTSFCFLDIRSPGLGDTAMYLCATSRELPQGINSPLHFGNGTRLTVT.

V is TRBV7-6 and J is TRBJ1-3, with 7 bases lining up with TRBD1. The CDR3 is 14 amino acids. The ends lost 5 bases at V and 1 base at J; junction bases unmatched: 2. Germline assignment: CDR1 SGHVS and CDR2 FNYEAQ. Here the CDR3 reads CASSRQGSGNTIYF. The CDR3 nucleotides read TGTGCCAGCAGCAGACAGGGATCTGGAAACACCATATATTTT. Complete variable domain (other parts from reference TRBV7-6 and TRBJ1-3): GAGVSQSPRYKVTKRGQDVALRCDPISGHVSLYWYRQALGQGPEFLTYFNYEAQQDKSGLPNDRFSAERPEGSISTLTIQRTEQRDSAMYRCASSRQGSGNTIYFGEGSWLTVV.

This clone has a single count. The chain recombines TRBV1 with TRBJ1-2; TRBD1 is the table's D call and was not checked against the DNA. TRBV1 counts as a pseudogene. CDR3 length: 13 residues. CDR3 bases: TGCACCAGCGCGGACAGTCGCGGCTATGGCTACACCTTC. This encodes CTSADSRGYGYTF.

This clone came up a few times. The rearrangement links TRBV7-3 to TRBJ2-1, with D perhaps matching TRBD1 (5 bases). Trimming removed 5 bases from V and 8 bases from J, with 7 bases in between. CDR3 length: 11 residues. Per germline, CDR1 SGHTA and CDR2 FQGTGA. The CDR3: CASSQGDEQFF. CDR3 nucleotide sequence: TGTGCCAGCAGCCAAGGGGATGAGCAGTTCTTC.

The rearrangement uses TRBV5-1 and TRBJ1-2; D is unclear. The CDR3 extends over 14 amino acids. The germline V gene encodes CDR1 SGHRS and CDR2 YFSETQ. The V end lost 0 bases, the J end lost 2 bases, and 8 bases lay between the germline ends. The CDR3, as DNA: TGCGCCAGCAGCTTGGACAATTGGAACTATGGCTACACCTTC. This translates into CASSLDNWNYGYTF.

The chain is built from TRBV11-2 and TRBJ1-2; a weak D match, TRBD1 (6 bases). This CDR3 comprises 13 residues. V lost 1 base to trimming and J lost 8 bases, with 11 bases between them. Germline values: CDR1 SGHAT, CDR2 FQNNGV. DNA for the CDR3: TGTGCCAGCAGCTTAGCAGGGGCAAACGGCTACACCTTC. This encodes CASSLAGANGYTF.

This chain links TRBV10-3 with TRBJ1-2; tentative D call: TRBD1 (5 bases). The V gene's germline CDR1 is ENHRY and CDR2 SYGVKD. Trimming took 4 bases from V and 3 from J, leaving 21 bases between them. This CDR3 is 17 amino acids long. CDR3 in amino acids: CAISAGGTPRWDYGYTF. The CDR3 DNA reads TGTGCCATCAGTGCAGGAGGGACCCCACGTTGGGACTATGGCTACACCTTC.

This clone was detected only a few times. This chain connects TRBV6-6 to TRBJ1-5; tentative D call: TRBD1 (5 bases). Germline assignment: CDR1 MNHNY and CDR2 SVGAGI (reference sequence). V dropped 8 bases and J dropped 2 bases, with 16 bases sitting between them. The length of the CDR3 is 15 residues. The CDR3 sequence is CASLASDRGNQPQHF. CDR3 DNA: TGTGCCAGCTTAGCTTCCGACAGAGGCAATCAGCCCCAGCATTTT.